The sequence of this TCR beta chain was determined in a study of blood T cell repertoires in COVID-19. Only in-frame clones appear in the TCRdb table, and some are missing; sequencing was by immunoSEQ multiplex PCR. The table records about 150,000 clones, about 85% of them present only once. Germline CDR1 reads MGHDK; CDR2 reads SYGVNS. The CDR3 has 12 amino acids. V was pared by 4 bases and J by 2 bases, with 4 bases between. The specimen was PBMCs or T cells enriched from blood (not recorded which). The J gene is TRBJ2-3, the V gene TRBV25-1; unclear D gene. This receptor was identified in a woman aged 40 to 50 who had been exposed to COVID-19. The CDR3 DNA reads TGTGCCAGCAGTGCTTCCACAGATACGCAGTATTTT. It translates to CASSASTDTQYF.